The 28 T cell receptor beta chains presented below share a single source sample, sequenced in a study of regulatory T cells in long-lasting Graves disease. Arm-PCR with iRepertoire HTBI primers amplified the CDR3 regions for these TCR beta libraries. TCRdb itself ran the multiplex PCR reads through MiXCR, one entry per CDR3 protein. The sample has under 700,000 distinct CDR3 sequences, roughly 15% seen once; the top ten hold just under 25%. The time point is: newly diagnosed GD, antithyroid drugs for less than 3 months. PBMC-derived RNA was used for the TCR library. This same sample was also part of a study on T cells in Graves' hyperthyroidism and ophthalmopathy.

The specimen comprised peripheral blood mononuclear cells (PBMCs), sampled at new diagnosis, from a patient treated with antithyroid drugs. The source is a middle-aged woman with Graves disease.

This clonotype has at least ten counts. The rearrangement links TRBV2 to TRBJ1-1; D is unresolved. The CDR3 contains 15 residues. The V end lost 5 bases, the J end lost 5 bases, and 18 bases lay between the germline ends. Germline V gene lookup returns CDR1 SNHLY and CDR2 FYNNEI. The CDR3 loop reads CASSPLSGVRTEAFF. CDR3 nucleotide sequence: TGTGCCAGCAGTCCCTTGTCCGGGGTGAGGACTGAAGCTTTCTTT. The whole variable domain, remainder taken from reference TRBV2 and TRBJ1-1, is EPEVTQTPSHQVTQMGQEVILRCVPISNHLYFYWYRQILGQKVEFLVSFYNNEISEKSEIFDDQFSVERPDGSNFTLKIRSTKLEDSAMYFCASSPLSGVRTEAFFGQGTRLTVV.

This clonotype was seen more than once but under ten times. The chain links TRBV27 to TRBJ1-5, with a weak D call TRBD1 (5 bases). Germline V lookup: CDR1 MNHEY, CDR2 SMNVEV (reference sequence). V was cut by 5 bases and J by 7 bases, with 18 bases left in between. The CDR3 has 15 residues. CDR3 in DNA: TGTGCCAGCAGTCGGGCGGGGGGTCTCTCCCAGCCCCAGCATTTT. Translation gives CASSRAGGLSQPQHF.

This clonotype was counted a single time. Since a much larger clone is just one base distant, this may be a read error. This sequence joins TRBV18 and TRBJ2-7, with 7 bases matching TRBD2. V shed 6 bases, J shed 5 bases, and the junction held 10 bases outside the gene matches. This CDR3 has 14 amino acids. Per germline, CDR1 KGHSH and CDR2 LQKENI. CDR3 coding DNA: TGTGCCAGCTCGTCCGACGGGGGGTTTGACGAGCAGTACTTC. This encodes CASSSDGGFDEQYF. The complete variable domain, with remaining parts taken from reference TRBV18 and TRBJ2-7, reads NAGVMQNPRHLVRRRGQEARLRCSPMKGHSHVYWYRQLPEEGLKFMVYLQKENIIDESGMPKERFSAEFPKEGPSILRIQQVVRGDSAAYFCASSSDGGFDEQYFGPGTRLTVT.

The chain joins TRBV19 to TRBJ2-1, with D perhaps matching TRBD1 (6 bases). The germline V gene encodes CDR1 LNHDA and CDR2 SQIVND (reference sequence). The CDR3 loop spans 15 amino acids. Trimming shortened V by 3 bases and J by 0 bases, and 9 bases separated the two germline ends. CDR3 loop: CASSIGTFSYNEQFF. The CDR3 coding sequence is TGTGCCAGTAGTATCGGGACATTCTCCTACAATGAGCAGTTCTTC.

This clonotype was counted ten times or more. The rearrangement joins TRBV3-1 to TRBJ1-4; D might be TRBD1 (5 bases). CDR3 size: 14 residues. Trimming took off 1 base at V and 7 bases at J, with 10 bases between the two ends. CDR1 is LGHDT, CDR2 YNNKEL, per germline (reference sequence). The CDR3: CASSQGGGVEKLFF. The CDR3 DNA reads as TGTGCCAGCAGCCAAGGGGGGGGTGTTGAAAAACTGTTTTTT. Based on the CDR3 plus reference TRBV3-1 and TRBJ1-4, the full variable domain is DTAVSQTPKYLVTQMGNDKSIKCEQNLGHDTMYWYKQDSKKFLKIMFSYNNKELIINETVPNRFSPKSPDKAHLNLHINSLELGDSAVYFCASSQGGGVEKLFFGSGTQLSVL.

The chain uses TRBV6-2 or TRBV6-3 and TRBJ2-3; D is perhaps TRBD1 or TRBD2 (6 bases each). V lost 9 bases and J 2 bases, leaving 9 bases between the germline ends. Germline-derived CDR1 and CDR2 are MNHEY and SVGEGT. The CDR3 sequence is 12 residues long. CDR3 sequence: CASWGATDTQYF. In DNA, the CDR3 is TGTGCCAGTTGGGGGGCCACAGATACGCAGTATTTT.

The chain is built from TRBV11-2 and TRBJ2-5, with D unresolved. The V gene's germline CDR1 is SGHAT and CDR2 FQNNGV. The length of the CDR3 is 16 residues. The V and J ends lost 2 bases and 2 bases respectively, with 15 bases between them. CDR3: CASSLNNRALQETQYF. The CDR3 nucleotides read TGTGCCAGCAGCTTAAATAATAGGGCACTTCAAGAGACCCAGTACTTC.

This chain's CDR3 is CASSRTGINYGYTF. CDR3 nucleotide sequence: TGTGCCAGTAGCAGGACAGGAATTAACTATGGCTACACCTTC. V usage is TRBV19 and J usage is TRBJ1-2; 7 nucleotides agree with TRBD1. The junction had 5 bases not matched to a gene; V was cut back by 6 bases and J by 1 base. CDR1 LNHDA and CDR2 SQIVND come from the germline V gene (reference sequence). The CDR3 contains 14 residues. The full variable domain, in which reference TRBV19 and TRBJ1-2 provide the parts outside the CDR3, is DGGITQSPKYLFRKEGQNVTLSCEQNLNHDAMYWYRQDPGQGLRLIYYSQIVNDFQKGDIAEGYSVSREKKESFPLTVTSAQKNPTAFYLCASSRTGINYGYTFGSGTRLTVV.

The chain recombines TRBV7-9 with TRBJ1-6, with D maybe TRBD1 (6 bases). Germline V gene lookup returns CDR1 SEHNR and CDR2 FQNEAQ (reference sequence). Trimming stripped 4 bases from V and 6 bases from J, with 10 bases between. The CDR3 has 14 amino acids. CDR3 sequence reads: CASSSQDSNSPLHF. DNA for the CDR3: TGTGCCAGCAGCTCCCAGGACAGTAATTCACCCCTCCACTTT.

The table lists this clonotype with a few counts. The chain is built from TRBV7-9 and TRBJ2-3; D possibly corresponds to TRBD2 (5 bases). The germline CDR1 and CDR2 sequences are SEHNR and FQNEAQ (reference sequence). Trimming took 7 bases from V and 2 from J, leaving 13 bases between them. The CDR3 is 14 amino acids. The CDR3 DNA reads TGTGCCAGCATCCGACTATCCCTCACAGATACGCAGTATTTT. This gives the protein CASIRLSLTDTQYF.

The sample holds a few counts of this clonotype. The genes are TRBV6-1 and TRBJ2-1; D is possibly TRBD1 (5 bases). V shed 3 bases and J shed 5 bases, with 14 bases lying between them. CDR3 length: 15 residues. Germline V lookup: CDR1 MNHNS, CDR2 SASEGT. The CDR3 loop is CASSEQPDRDNEQFF. As DNA, the CDR3 is TGTGCCAGCAGTGAGCAGCCAGACAGAGACAATGAGCAGTTCTTC.

In its sample, this clonotype was seen many times. The chain links TRBV7-9 to TRBJ2-5, with 8 bases identical to TRBD1. CDR3 length: 14 amino acids. Germline V gene lookup returns CDR1 SEHNR and CDR2 FQNEAQ (reference sequence). V lost 4 bases and J lost 2; bases outside the gene matches: 3. CDR3 DNA sequence: TGTGCCAGCAGCTCGACAGGGGTTCAAGAGACCCAGTACTTC. This encodes CASSSTGVQETQYF.

This clonotype was observed a few times. J is TRBJ1-4 and V is TRBV18, with a weak D call TRBD1 (5 bases). Trimming cost V 0 bases and J 11 bases, with 7 bases left between them. Germline CDR1 reads KGHSH; CDR2 reads LQKENI. The length of the CDR3 is 12 residues. In DNA form, the CDR3 reads TGTGCCAGCTCACCACCCGGGGGGAAACTGTTTTTT. Its protein is CASSPPGGKLFF.

This clonotype occurred many times. This rearrangement joins TRBV6-2 or TRBV6-3 to TRBJ2-2; D uncertain. This CDR3 region has 15 residues. Trimming pared 8 bases from V and 5 bases from J, leaving 18 bases between. Per the germline V gene, CDR1 is MNHEY and CDR2 is SVGEGT. This CDR3 is CASQTTLGRTGELFF. The CDR3 DNA is TGTGCCAGCCAAACGACGCTCGGGCGAACCGGGGAGCTGTTTTTT.

This chain uses TRBV4-1 with TRBJ2-7, with no clear D. The V gene lost 2 bases and the J gene lost 1 base, with 12 bases spanning the gap. Germline V gene data show CDR1 as MGHRA and CDR2 as YSYEKL. This CDR3 contains 15 residues. The CDR3 sequence: CASSQLPDGSYEQYF. The CDR3 region has the DNA TGCGCCAGCAGCCAACTCCCAGATGGGTCCTACGAGCAGTACTTC.

This clonotype has a count of ten or more. V is TRBV11-2 and J is TRBJ2-7, with TRBD2 as a possible D gene (6 bases). This CDR3 has 15 residues. V lost 5 bases, J lost 3 bases, and 17 bases lay in between. Germline V gene lookup returns CDR1 SGHAT and CDR2 FQNNGV. CDR3 region: CASSQNRDGGYEQYF. CDR3 DNA: TGTGCCAGCAGCCAAAACCGGGACGGGGGCTACGAGCAGTACTTC. The full variable domain, completed using reference TRBV11-2 and TRBJ2-7, is EAGVAQSPRYKIIEKRQSVAFWCNPISGHATLYWYQQILGQGPKLLIQFQNNGVVDDSQLPKDRFSAERLKGVDSTLKIQPAKLEDSAVYLCASSQNRDGGYEQYFGPGTRLTVT.

This clonotype was observed many times. The rearrangement uses TRBV7-9 and TRBJ1-1; 8 bases are shared with TRBD1. Germline CDR1 SEHNR, CDR2 FQNEAQ (reference sequence). The CDR3 length is 14 residues. With 5 bases clipped from V and 4 bases from J, the junction kept 6 bases outside the gene matches. The CDR3 here is CASSPDRVATEAFF. Written as DNA, the CDR3 is TGTGCCAGCAGCCCGGACAGGGTGGCCACTGAAGCTTTCTTT.

Regarding this clonotype: A much more abundant neighbour one base away suggests this may be a read error. The chain couples TRBV12-3 or TRBV12-4 to TRBJ2-2; 7 bases line up with TRBD1. This CDR3 spans 17 amino acids. This CDR3 reads CAGSFDRALLNTGELFF. The CDR3, as DNA: TGTGCCGGCAGTTTCGACAGGGCCCTCCTTAACACCGGGGAGCTGTTTTTT.

This clonotype occurred a few times. The V call is TRBV29-1, the J call TRBJ2-3, with no clear D. With 4 bases removed from V and 3 bases from J, the gap between germline ends came to 11 bases. This CDR3 is built from 13 residues. Germline CDR1 reads SQVTM; CDR2 reads ANQGSEA. CDR3 nucleotides: TGCAGCGTTGTACGGACGACAACAGATACGCAGTATTTT. Translating gives CSVVRTTTDTQYF.

This clonotype has a count of ten or more. This sequence joins TRBV3-1 and TRBJ1-1; D unresolved. Germline CDR1 LGHDT, CDR2 YNNKEL (reference sequence). V was trimmed by 6 bases and J by 5 bases, leaving 16 bases between them. CDR3 length: 14 amino acids. CDR3 amino acids: CASRPDGVRTEAFF. CDR3 coding DNA: TGTGCCAGCAGGCCCGACGGGGTGAGGACTGAAGCTTTCTTT.

This clonotype was counted only a few times. This chain joins TRBV30 and TRBJ1-5, with D tentatively TRBD1 (5 bases). The V gene lost 4 bases and the J gene lost 7 bases, with 14 bases spanning the gap. Germline CDR1 reads GTSNPN; CDR2 reads SVGIG (reference sequence). This CDR3 region has 13 residues. The chain's CDR3 is CAWKAGDGQPQHF. The CDR3 DNA follows: TGTGCCTGGAAGGCCGGGGACGGGCAGCCCCAGCATTTT.

This clonotype has at least ten counts. This sequence joins TRBV27 and TRBJ1-4; no clear D. The V gene lost 3 bases and the J gene lost 7 bases, with 9 bases spanning the gap. CDR3 length equals 13 residues. Germline CDR1 reads MNHEY; CDR2 reads SMNVEV (reference sequence). Here the CDR3 reads CASSLGMGEKLFF. The CDR3, as DNA: TGTGCCAGCAGTTTGGGGATGGGTGAAAAACTGTTTTTT.

This clonotype appeared many times. The chain uses TRBV2 and TRBJ2-4; D is unresolved. Trimming shortened V by 0 bases and J by 1 base, and 10 bases separated the two germline ends. Per the germline V gene, CDR1 is SNHLY and CDR2 is FYNNEI. CDR3 length equals 16 residues. The CDR3 region is CASSEAGYRAKNIQYF. For the CDR3, the DNA is TGTGCCAGCAGTGAAGCAGGGTACCGGGCCAAAAACATTCAGTACTTC.

This clonotype was picked up many times. The rearrangement joins TRBV20-1 to TRBJ2-3, with a weak D call TRBD1 (6 bases). V was cut by 6 bases and J by 1 base, with 14 bases left in between. The germline CDR1 and CDR2 sequences are DFQATT and SNEGSKA (reference sequence). CDR3 length equals 14 residues. Here the CDR3 reads CSAFSPGGTDTQYF. CDR3 sequence (DNA): TGCAGTGCGTTCTCTCCAGGGGGCACAGATACGCAGTATTTT.

Ten or more counts support this clonotype. This chain joins TRBV12-3 or TRBV12-4 and TRBJ2-7, with TRBD2 identical over 9 bases. CDR3 length: 15 residues. After removal of 5 bases from V and 6 bases from J, the junction contained 11 bases not matched to a gene. In DNA, the CDR3 is TGTGCCAGCAGTGTTAGCGGGGGTACCCGTTTCGAGCAGTACTTC. This gives the protein CASSVSGGTRFEQYF.

This clonotype was detected ten times or more. The CDR3 DNA reads as TGTGCCACCAGTTATAGCGGGGGGAACAATGAGCAGTTCTTC. Amino acids: CATSYSGGNNEQFF. The V call is TRBV24-1, the J call TRBJ2-1; TRBD2 aligns across 10 bases. Trimming took 6 bases from V and 5 from J; bases not matched to a gene: 3. Germline CDR1 and CDR2: KGHDR and SFDVKD. This CDR3 comprises 14 residues.

This clonotype was detected once. The chain employs TRBV12-3 or TRBV12-4 and TRBJ2-1; TRBD2 agrees at 10 bases. With 5 bases clipped from V and 2 bases from J, the junction kept 6 bases outside the gene matches. This CDR3 region has 16 residues. The DNA for the CDR3 is TGTGCCAGCAGTCCGTGGACTAGCGGACCCTACAATGAGCAGTTCTTC. It codes for CASSPWTSGPYNEQFF.

In regard to this clonotype: A read error may be the cause here, since a much bigger clone is one base away. The chain uses TRBV6-1 and TRBJ2-3; no clear D gene. Trimming took 0 bases from V and 10 from J, leaving 26 bases between them. The germline V gene has CDR1 MNHNS and CDR2 SASEGT. The length of the CDR3 is 18 residues. DNA of the CDR3: TGTGCCAGCAGTGAAGCACCCCCGGAAACCCTCCCGATTATGCCGCAGTATTTT. Translated, it gives CASSEAPPETLPIMPQYF.